This T cell receptor (beta chain) originates from a study of radiotherapy plus CTLA-4 blockade in lung cancer. Some clones are missing from TCRdb's copy, which holds only in-frame ones; the method was immunoSEQ multiplex PCR. Of tens of thousands of clones in the sample, around four fifths were seen once. The CDR3 covers 18 residues. Looked up from germline, CDR1 is LNHNV and CDR2 is YYDKDF (reference sequence). V lost 0 bases to trimming and J lost 0 bases, with 16 bases between them. The input for sequencing was peripheral blood, taken from a patient treated with radiotherapy plus ipilimumab. The gene calls are TRBV15 and TRBJ2-3; possible D gene TRBD1, 5 bases. The clonotype originates from a human donor with non-small cell lung cancer who had stable disease on radiotherapy plus ipilimumab. This CDR3 is CATSRDKSGKGSTDTQYF. The CDR3 nucleotides are TGTGCCACCAGCAGAGATAAATCAGGGAAGGGGAGCACAGATACGCAGTATTTT.